This record covers a single T cell receptor beta chain. Its antigen is undetermined. The data were produced by immunoSEQ multiplex PCR, yet TCRdb's version contains in-frame clones alone and is incomplete. The repertoire holds around 270,000 clones, with 94% as singletons. This record comes from a study of T cell responses to AZD1222 COVID-19 vaccine. General study points: Only six people who got AZD1222 tested seropositive at baseline. A mostly white British donor set with more females was recruited, and clonal diversity was possibly underestimated. Spike-specific TCRs gained breadth and depth after people received two AZD1222 doses.

Trimming took off 4 bases at V and 0 bases at J, with 13 bases between the two ends. This CDR3 is built from 15 residues. Germline V gene lookup returns CDR1 SGHRS and CDR2 YFSETQ. The analysis combined second doses at about 4 or about 12 weeks. Material: peripheral blood, obtained 28 days after the second AZD1222 dose. This clonotype was obtained from an adult who received the AZD1222 COVID-19 vaccine. This chain joins TRBV5-1 and TRBJ1-1; the D gene is possibly TRBD1 (5 bases). CDR3 protein: CASSLLGDLNTEAFF. CDR3 bases: TGCGCCAGCAGCCTATTGGGGGACCTGAACACTGAAGCTTTCTTT. Variable domain in full (rest from reference TRBV5-1 and TRBJ1-1): KAGVTQTPRYLIKTRGQQVTLSCSPISGHRSVSWYQQTPGQGLQFLFEYFSETQRNKGNFPGRFSGRQFSNSRSEMNVSTLELGDSALYLCASSLLGDLNTEAFFGQGTRLTVV.